The T cell receptor (beta chain) under discussion was sequenced for a study of blood T cell repertoires in COVID-19. Method: immunoSEQ multiplex PCR; TCRdb's copy keeps in-frame clones and lacks some. The data contain some 47,000 clones, 89% of them singletons. This sequence was found in a man in his sixties with active COVID-19. The specimen sequenced was peripheral blood.

CDR3 sequence reads: CASSPSLLGYTF. For the CDR3, the DNA is TGTGCCAGCAGCCCAAGCCTACTAGGCTACACCTTC. The gene calls are TRBV7-9 and TRBJ1-2, with unresolved D. Per germline, CDR1 SEHNR and CDR2 FQNEAQ (reference sequence). This CDR3 region has 12 residues. The V gene lost 5 bases and the J gene lost 8 bases, with 12 bases spanning the gap.